A few counts support the clone carrying this T cell receptor beta chain. This specimen comes from a study of blood T cell repertoires in COVID-19. Germline V gene sequence: CDR1 SGHKS, CDR2 YYEKEE (reference sequence). The CDR3 is 17 residues long. The V gene end was trimmed by 3 bases and the J gene end by 7 bases; junction bases not matched to a gene: 8. Sequencing used immunoSEQ multiplex PCR; TCRdb keeps in-frame clones, though not all of them. This table holds some 97,000 clones, 88% found once. Sequencing was carried out using peripheral blood. The clonotype originates from a woman aged 60-75 years with acute or convalescent COVID-19. This sequence joins TRBV5-5 and TRBJ2-1, with 15 positions matching TRBD2. DNA for the CDR3: TGTGCCAGCAGCTACCGGACTAGCGGGAGGGCGGTGAATGAGCAGTTCTTC. Translated, it gives CASSYRTSGRAVNEQFF.